The clone carrying this TCR beta chain was recorded at least ten times. The entry originates in a study of cytomegalovirus exposure and HLA in healthy donors. Use of 60 Vbeta and 13 Jbeta primers characterized the PCR. TCRdb's table, derived via immunoSEQ multiplex PCR, lists solely in-frame clones and lacks some. Among 150,000 to 200,000 clones listed, 75% to 80% were seen once. This CDR3 region has 16 residues. CDR1 and CDR2 from the germline V gene are SGDLS and YYNGEE. J was trimmed by 0 bases and V by 7 bases; bases with no gene match: 9. The TCR sequence derives from a woman in her thirties in good health and CMV-seropositive. Sequencing was done on a sample of PBMCs. The chain has TRBV9 and TRBJ1-4; TRBD1 aligns across 7 bases. CDR3 DNA: TGTGCCAGCGCGAGATGGGGGACAGCAACTAATGAAAAACTGTTTTTT. As protein: CASARWGTATNEKLFF.